The clone carrying this TCR beta chain was seen only a few times. Its antigen is as yet unknown. These data originate in a study of vaccination effects on CD4 cells after COVID-19. The CDR3 contains 13 residues. The V end lost 3 bases, the J end lost 5 bases, and 8 bases lay between the germline ends. Cells that had been cultured for 10 days were the source of isolated CD4+ T cells. Either the mRNA-1273 or the BNT162b2 vaccine was given to participants as two doses. Sequencing used immunoSEQ multiplex PCR; TCRdb keeps in-frame clones, though not all of them. The table includes tens of thousands of clones, roughly four fifths detected once.

This TCR was sampled from a human donor who received a COVID-19 vaccine. The chain is built from TRBV12-3 or TRBV12-4 and TRBJ1-5; D perhaps matches TRBD1 (6 bases). This specimen was CD4+ T cells from PBMCs cultured without peptide, taken after COVID-19 vaccination. The CDR3 loop is CASSLRGDQPQHF. The CDR3 DNA is TGTGCCAGCAGTTTGAGGGGGGATCAGCCCCAGCATTTT.